A selection of T cell receptor beta chains follows, all from one sample in a study of shared clonotypes between healthy human individuals. TCRdb keeps only in-frame clones here, not all; method: immunoSEQ multiplex PCR. Found here are around 1.9 million clones, around 93% of them singletons; the top ten hold more than 1.5%. The specimen was naive CD8+ T cells from PBMCs. The source of these receptors is a man aged 18-30 years in good health. Some clones in this sample may be carry-over from other donors' samples. Both conserved end residues are part of each CDR3. A D gene is named only where the DNA matches it firmly. Clone size appears in some rows only: once, few, many, or a class for an expanded clone.

v_gene	abundance	j_gene	d_gene	CDR3aa	CDR3nt
TRBV28	few	TRBJ1-1	-	CASSSGLGTEAFF	TGTGCCAGCAGTTCCGGGTTGGGCACTGAAGCTTTCTTT
TRBV6-4	-	TRBJ2-1	-	CASSPSGTREYNEQFF	TGTGCCAGCAGCCCGAGTGGGACGCGAGAGTACAATGAGCAGTTCTTC
TRBV28	-	TRBJ2-2	TRBD1	CASRNRGNTGELFF	TGTGCCAGCAGGAACAGGGGAAACACCGGGGAGCTGTTTTTT
TRBV19	-	TRBJ2-7	-	CASSTPEGPGEQYF	TGTGCCAGTAGTACGCCAGAGGGGCCTGGCGAGCAGTACTTC
TRBV9	-	TRBJ2-7	TRBD2	CASSSASGRYEQYF	TGTGCCAGCAGCTCGGCTAGCGGTAGATACGAGCAGTACTTC
TRBV4-2	-	TRBJ1-5	-	CASSLNPGPNQPQHF	TGTGCCAGCAGCCTGAATCCCGGGCCAAATCAGCCCCAGCATTTT
TRBV28	-	TRBJ1-5	TRBD1	CASSSGQGIQPQHF	TGTGCCAGCAGTTCGGGACAGGGGATTCAGCCCCAGCATTTT
TRBV6-1	-	TRBJ1-1	-	CASSEYGNTEAFF	TGTGCCAGCAGTGAATACGGGAACACTGAAGCTTTCTTT
TRBV7-2	-	TRBJ1-1	-	CASSFTGTEAFF	TGTGCCAGCAGCTTCACGGGGACTGAAGCTTTCTTT
TRBV19	-	TRBJ1-4	TRBD1	CASSPRDSSNEKLFF	TGTGCCAGTAGTCCAAGGGACAGCTCTAATGAAAAACTGTTTTTT
TRBV29-1	-	TRBJ2-7	-	CSVEIRERYEQYF	TGCAGCGTTGAAATTCGGGAGAGATACGAGCAGTACTTC
TRBV7-2	-	TRBJ2-1	-	CASAEDEQFF	TGTGCCAGTGCAGAAGATGAGCAGTTCTTC
TRBV27	once	TRBJ2-5	-	CASSHRQGGETQYF	TGTGCCAGCAGCCATAGACAGGGAGGAGAGACCCAGTACTTC
TRBV5-6	-	TRBJ2-7	-	CASSLWDSSYEQYF	TGTGCCAGCAGCTTGTGGGATAGCTCCTACGAGCAGTACTTC
TRBV18	-	TRBJ1-1	-	CASSPGRDTEAFF	TGTGCCAGCTCACCGGGGAGGGACACTGAAGCTTTCTTT
TRBV7-6	-	TRBJ2-3	-	CASSLDPLDSDTDTQYF	TGTGCCAGCAGCTTAGATCCGCTGGACAGTGACACAGATACGCAGTATTTT
TRBV7-2	-	TRBJ2-1	TRBD2	CASSLSGASYNEQFF	TGTGCCAGCAGCCTTAGCGGGGCATCCTACAATGAGCAGTTCTTC
TRBV11-2	-	TRBJ1-1	TRBD1	CASSSLQGTNTEAFF	TGTGCCAGCAGCTCCTTACAGGGGACAAACACTGAAGCTTTCTTT
TRBV29-1	-	TRBJ2-7	TRBD2	CSVDRTSGGYEQYF	TGCAGCGTTGATCGGACTAGCGGGGGATACGAGCAGTACTTC
TRBV9	-	TRBJ2-2	-	CASSVGKGNTGELFF	TGTGCCAGCAGCGTAGGAAAGGGGAACACCGGGGAGCTGTTTTTT
TRBV7-9	-	TRBJ2-5	-	CASSPGRLAGRGETQYF	TGTGCCAGCAGCCCAGGCCGGCTAGCCGGGCGAGGAGAGACCCAGTACTTC
TRBV7-7	-	TRBJ2-1	TRBD2	CASSTGLAVYNEQFF	TGTGCCAGCAGCACGGGACTAGCGGTTTACAATGAGCAGTTCTTC
TRBV9	once	TRBJ2-7	TRBD1	CASSVSDRGVYEQYF	TGTGCCAGCAGCGTAAGTGACAGGGGTGTCTACGAGCAGTACTTC
TRBV4-1	-	TRBJ2-7	TRBD1	CASSLPGQGIYEQYF	TGCGCCAGCAGCCTACCGGGACAGGGAATCTACGAGCAGTACTTC
TRBV19	-	TRBJ2-1	TRBD2	CASSIQGLYNEQFF	TGTGCCAGTAGTATCCAGGGACTATACAATGAGCAGTTCTTC
TRBV11-2	-	TRBJ2-7	TRBD1	CASSAGTVEQYF	TGTGCCAGCAGCGCTGGGACAGTCGAGCAGTACTTC
TRBV9	-	TRBJ1-1	-	CASSPHRDPTEAFF	TGTGCCAGCAGCCCTCACAGGGACCCCACTGAAGCTTTCTTT
TRBV4-3	-	TRBJ2-5	TRBD2	CASSQGLAEETQYF	TGCGCCAGCAGCCAAGGACTAGCGGAAGAGACCCAGTACTTC
TRBV11-2	-	TRBJ1-1	-	CASTYPPTGGNTEAFF	TGTGCCAGCACCTATCCCCCAACGGGGGGGAACACTGAAGCTTTCTTT
TRBV5-1	-	TRBJ2-7	TRBD1	CASSPNWGTGGDDRYYEQYF	TGCGCCAGCAGCCCTAACTGGGGGACAGGGGGCGACGATCGCTACTACGAGCAGTACTTC
TRBV2	-	TRBJ2-1	-	CASRSAWSSYNEQFF	TGTGCCAGCAGATCCGCCTGGAGCTCCTACAATGAGCAGTTCTTC
TRBV19	-	TRBJ2-7	TRBD1	CASSSLEGQGHLEQYF	TGTGCCAGTAGTAGCCTAGAGGGACAGGGGCACCTCGAGCAGTACTTC
TRBV28	-	TRBJ2-1	TRBD2	CASLSRRETSYNEQFF	TGTGCCAGCCTGAGTCGGCGGGAGACTTCCTACAATGAGCAGTTCTTC